This T cell receptor (beta chain) emerged from a study of T cell changes during pregnancy in multiple sclerosis. Between the trimmed V and J ends, which lost 4 bases and 2 bases, there was a span of 12 bases. Germline CDR1 and CDR2: SGHKS and YYEKEE (reference sequence). The CDR3 sequence is 14 residues long. Some clones are missing from TCRdb's copy, which holds only in-frame ones; the method was immunoSEQ multiplex PCR. This repertoire shows about 42,000 clones, approximately 81% found once; its top ten account for 0.55% to 0.75%. This clone was detected only once. The rearrangement uses TRBV5-5 and TRBJ1-2, with a possible D match to TRBD1 (5 bases). This specimen was CD4+ T cells from peripheral blood mononuclear cells, taken before pregnancy. The sequence was collected from a female donor with multiple sclerosis, enrolled in a pregnancy study. CDR3 sequence: CASSPDSENYGYTF. CDR3 bases: TGTGCCAGCAGCCCCGACAGCGAGAACTATGGCTACACCTTC.